A selection of T cell receptor beta chains follows, all from one sample in a study of blood T cell repertoires in COVID-19. Clones were read by immunoSEQ multiplex PCR, and TCRdb kept only the in-frame ones, dropping some. Counted here are approximately 120,000 clones, approximately 87% occurring once; the ten biggest clones make up 7.5% to 8%. The sequenced sample was peripheral blood. Source of these receptors: a man aged 50-60 years with acute or convalescent COVID-19. Each CDR3 is given with its conserved first and last residue. The order of the fields is CDR3 length, D gene, J gene, V gene, clone size, CDR3 protein, CDR3 DNA. The D gene is left open where the match is weak. Size is omitted from some rows. Given values are once, few, many or a class for expanded clones.

15	.	TRBJ2-3	TRBV10-1	.	CASSEIIGGSDTQYF	TGCGCCAGCAGTGAGATTATTGGGGGGTCAGATACGCAGTATTTT
13	.	TRBJ1-2	TRBV11-2	.	CASSLRENYGYTF	TGTGCCAGCAGCTTGAGGGAAAACTATGGCTACACCTTC
16	.	TRBJ2-7	TRBV5-1	few	CASSQWFRDGEDEQYF	TGCGCCAGCAGTCAATGGTTCCGGGACGGGGAGGACGAGCAGTACTTC
13	.	TRBJ2-3	TRBV30	.	CAWRAPSTDTQYF	TGTGCCTGGAGGGCCCCTAGCACAGATACGCAGTATTTT
14	.	TRBJ2-5	TRBV11-2	.	CASSLVVGGETQYF	TGTGCCAGCAGCTTAGTGGTGGGCGGGGAGACCCAGTACTTC
14	TRBD1	TRBJ1-2	TRBV6-5	.	CASTRQGIGYGYTF	TGTGCCAGCACTCGACAGGGTATAGGCTATGGCTACACCTTC
14	TRBD1	TRBJ2-5	TRBV29-1	.	CSVAWTGGMETQYF	TGCAGCGTTGCCTGGACAGGGGGCATGGAGACCCAGTACTTC
13	.	TRBJ2-2	TRBV12-3/TRBV12-4	.	CASRDGGTGELFF	TGTGCCAGCAGGGACGGGGGCACCGGGGAGCTGTTTTTT
16	.	TRBJ2-5	TRBV7-8	.	CASSWRDPLYQETQYF	TGTGCCAGCAGCTGGCGGGATCCCCTGTACCAAGAGACCCAGTACTTC
14	TRBD2	TRBJ2-7	TRBV27	.	CASSLQRGAYEQYF	TGTGCCAGCAGTTTACAGCGGGGTGCCTACGAGCAGTACTTC
17	TRBD2	TRBJ2-5	TRBV9	.	CASSVLPGGPGQETQYF	TGTGCCAGCAGCGTACTCCCGGGAGGGCCAGGCCAAGAGACCCAGTACTTC
15	TRBD1	TRBJ2-5	TRBV11-3	.	CASSIRQGVGETQYF	TGTGCCAGCAGCATAAGACAGGGGGTCGGGGAGACCCAGTACTTC
18	TRBD1	TRBJ2-2	TRBV7-9	.	CASRYLDRETPNTGELFF	TGTGCCAGCAGATACCTCGACAGGGAAACCCCGAACACCGGGGAGCTGTTTTTT
15	TRBD1	TRBJ1-5	TRBV7-9	once	CASSPSTGVWQPQHF	TGTGCCAGCAGCCCCTCGACAGGGGTCTGGCAGCCCCAGCATTTT
15	TRBD2	TRBJ2-7	TRBV19	once	CASSIKWTSSYEQYF	TGTGCCAGTAGTATTAAATGGACTAGCAGCTACGAGCAGTACTTC
15	.	TRBJ2-1	TRBV27	.	CASSLSGGARGEQFF	TGTGCCAGCAGTTTAAGCGGCGGGGCTAGAGGTGAGCAGTTCTTC
13	.	TRBJ1-2	TRBV19	.	CASRTGLNYGYTF	TGTGCCAGTAGGACAGGACTGAACTATGGCTACACCTTC
14	.	TRBJ2-7	TRBV6-5	.	CASTLDRRSYEQYF	TGTGCCAGCACCTTAGACAGACGCTCCTACGAGCAGTACTTC
17	.	TRBJ1-5	TRBV6-7	.	CASSYWEGKVGNQPQHF	TGTGCCAGCAGTTACTGGGAGGGGAAGGTCGGCAATCAGCCCCAGCATTTT
13	.	TRBJ2-5	TRBV11-3	.	CASSALVQETQYF	TGTGCCAGCAGCGCGCTAGTTCAGGAGACCCAGTACTTC
17	TRBD1	TRBJ2-7	TRBV15	.	CATSRAGPGQGAGEQYF	TGTGCCACCAGCAGGGCTGGACCGGGACAGGGGGCAGGGGAGCAGTACTTC
14	.	TRBJ2-5	TRBV5-4	.	CASRQTGYQETQYF	TGTGCCAGCAGGCAGACAGGTTACCAAGAGACCCAGTACTTC
16	TRBD2	TRBJ2-1	TRBV19	.	CASGETSGRRGNEQFF	TGTGCCAGTGGGGAGACTAGCGGGAGGAGGGGCAATGAGCAGTTCTTC
15	TRBD1	TRBJ1-6	TRBV6-5	once	CASRTGGLGNSPLHF	TGTGCCAGCAGAACAGGGGGCTTGGGTAATTCACCCCTCCACTTT
15	.	TRBJ2-7	TRBV5-1	.	CASSLEGTSSYEQYF	TGCGCCAGCAGCTTGGAAGGGACAAGTTCCTACGAGCAGTACTTC
13	.	TRBJ2-7	TRBV2	few	CASSLGGPYEQYF	TGTGCCAGCAGTCTAGGGGGACCCTACGAGCAGTACTTC
13	.	TRBJ2-2	TRBV11-2	.	CASSITNTGELFF	TGTGCCAGCAGCATAACGAACACCGGGGAGCTGTTTTTT
18	TRBD1	TRBJ2-3	TRBV4-1	.	CASSQGIRRQGGTDTQYF	TGCGCCAGCAGCCAAGGAATCCGAAGGCAGGGGGGCACAGATACGCAGTATTTT
11	.	TRBJ2-5	TRBV20-1	.	CSAVSGETQYF	TGCAGTGCCGTTAGCGGCGAGACCCAGTACTTC
14	TRBD2	TRBJ2-7	TRBV7-2	.	CASSHSGSSYEQYF	TGTGCCAGCAGCCATAGCGGGAGCTCCTACGAGCAGTACTTC
14	.	TRBJ1-1	TRBV11-2	.	CASSLEDSNTEAFF	TGTGCCAGCAGCTTAGAAGACTCGAACACTGAAGCTTTCTTT
18	TRBD2	TRBJ2-1	TRBV27	.	CASGGAGTSGRTWGEQFF	TGTGCCAGCGGTGGGGCCGGGACTAGCGGGAGGACCTGGGGAGAGCAGTTCTTC
14	.	TRBJ1-5	TRBV15	.	CATSPPGSDQPQHF	TGTGCCACCAGTCCCCCGGGGAGCGATCAGCCCCAGCATTTT
16	TRBD2	TRBJ2-5	TRBV11-3	.	CASSYTLAGGQETQYF	TGTGCCAGCAGCTACACTTTAGCGGGAGGGCAAGAGACCCAGTACTTC
14	.	TRBJ2-1	TRBV5-8	.	CASGQRLSYNEQFF	TGTGCCAGCGGGCAGCGGCTTTCCTACAATGAGCAGTTCTTC
16	TRBD1	TRBJ2-3	TRBV27	.	CASSLSGTGVADTQYF	TGTGCCAGCAGTTTATCTGGGACAGGGGTTGCAGATACGCAGTATTTT
15	TRBD2	TRBJ2-7	TRBV19	.	CASSISREGQDEQYF	TGTGCCAGTAGTATATCCCGGGAGGGCCAGGACGAGCAGTACTTC
16	.	TRBJ2-3	TRBV7-6	.	CASSLGGLGATDTQYF	TGTGCCAGCAGCTTAGGGGGCCTGGGGGCCACAGATACGCAGTATTTT
15	.	TRBJ1-6	TRBV6-5	.	CASSTQRIYNSPLHF	TGTGCCAGCAGTACCCAGAGGATCTATAATTCACCCCTCCACTTT
14	TRBD1	TRBJ1-1	TRBV3-1/TRBV3-2	once	CASSQQGGNTEAFF	TGTGCCAGCAGCCAGCAGGGGGGGAACACTGAAGCTTTCTTT
15	TRBD1	TRBJ2-3	TRBV27	.	CASSPGQTSTDTQYF	TGTGCCAGCAGTCCGGGACAGACTAGCACAGATACGCAGTATTTT